These 21 T cell receptor beta chains were sequenced from one sample in a study of T cell responses to AZD1222 COVID-19 vaccine (dated by TCRdb to 2020 to 2022). Interpreted using the paper, the time point label stands for: baseline before first vaccination. Library preparation employed the immunoSEQ multiplex PCR assay. This immuneACCESS table, as held by TCRdb, lists in-frame sequences with V and J called but not all clones. Of the missing ones, under half trace to an unresolved V gene in checked studies; the others have no known cause. In all, the sample holds around 80,000 clones, and roughly 86% of those were seen once. Roughly 8.7% of the sample goes to the ten largest clones. The sample consisted of peripheral blood, taken on day 0 of AZD1222 vaccination. Receptors were obtained from an adult in good health.

This chain joins TRBV4-2 and TRBJ1-5; unclear D gene. Trimming shortened V by 0 bases and J by 4 bases, and 7 bases separated the two germline ends. The germline V gene encodes CDR1 LGHNA and CDR2 YNFKEQ. The CDR3 has 14 residues. DNA for the CDR3: TGTGCCAGCAGCCAAGAGTCCGGGAATCAGCCCCAGCATTTT. This codes for CASSQESGNQPQHF.

The J gene is TRBJ2-5, the V gene TRBV30; D is possibly TRBD1 (6 bases). CDR3 length equals 14 residues. Trimming shortened V by 1 base and J by 6 bases, and 15 bases separated the two germline ends. Germline V gives CDR1 GTSNPN, CDR2 SVGIG (reference sequence). CDR3: CAWSASGGGKTQYF. The DNA for the CDR3 is TGTGCCTGGAGTGCCTCTGGGGGCGGTAAGACCCAGTACTTC.

This rearrangement joins TRBV5-1 to TRBJ2-2, with D perhaps TRBD2 (6 bases). This CDR3 contains 16 residues. Between the trimmed V and J ends, which lost 0 bases and 4 bases, there was a span of 13 bases. Germline loops: CDR1 SGHRS, CDR2 YFSETQ. Written as DNA, the CDR3 is TGCGCCAGCAGCTTGGGGCAGGGAGGCTCCACCGGGGAGCTGTTTTTT. Amino acids: CASSLGQGGSTGELFF.

This clone was detected only a few times. The chain is built from TRBV10-3 and TRBJ2-7, with TRBD1 matching over 7 bases. The junction had 7 bases not matched to a gene; V was cut back by 0 bases and J by 2 bases. This CDR3 region has 16 residues. CDR1 is ENHRY and CDR2 is SYGVKD in the germline V gene. CDR3: CAISESGYRGTYEQYF. CDR3 nucleotide sequence: TGTGCCATCAGTGAGTCTGGATACAGGGGAACCTACGAGCAGTACTTC.

The chain has TRBV5-4 and TRBJ2-5; 16 positions match TRBD2. V was clipped by 6 bases and J by 2 bases; unmatched bases: 7. Per germline, CDR1 SGHNT and CDR2 YYREEE (reference sequence). The CDR3 contains 17 residues. This CDR3 reads CASNGGTSGRVQETQYF. The DNA for the CDR3 is TGTGCCAGCAACGGCGGGACTAGCGGGAGGGTACAAGAGACCCAGTACTTC.

The genes are TRBV7-2 and TRBJ2-3; 11 nucleotides match TRBD2. CDR3 length: 17 amino acids. The V and J ends lost 5 bases and 4 bases, in that order; junction bases with no gene match: 11. CDR1 and CDR2 from the germline V gene are SGHTA and FQGNSA. The DNA of the CDR3 is TGTGCCAGCAGCCCGAGCCTAGCGGGAGGAGGGTCAGATACGCAGTATTTT. This sequence encodes CASSPSLAGGGSDTQYF. The whole variable domain, remainder taken from reference TRBV7-2 and TRBJ2-3, is GAGVSQSPSNKVTEKGKDVELRCDPISGHTALYWYRQSLGQGLEFLIYFQGNSAPDKSGLPSDRFSAERTGGSVSTLTIQRTQQEDSAVYLCASSPSLAGGGSDTQYFGPGTRLTVL.

The CDR3 is CASSLTTGTGINSPLHF. CDR3 DNA sequence: TGCGCCAGCAGCTTAACGACCGGGACAGGGATTAATTCACCCCTCCACTTT. The gene calls are TRBV5-1 and TRBJ1-6; 9 nucleotides line up with TRBD1. The CDR3 totals 17 residues. J gave up 6 bases and V 2 bases, and 9 bases lay outside the gene matches. Germline CDR1 and CDR2: SGHRS and YFSETQ.

The chain couples TRBV7-9 to TRBJ2-1; no reliable D call. V was shortened by 0 bases and J by 12 bases, with 9 bases between the two germline ends. CDR1 and CDR2 from the germline V gene are SEHNR and FQNEAQ (reference sequence). The CDR3 runs 12 residues. The CDR3 protein is CASSLASQRQFF. In DNA, the CDR3 is TGTGCCAGCAGCTTAGCGTCCCAGAGGCAGTTCTTC.

V and J are TRBV27 and TRBJ1-1; 8 nucleotides match TRBD1. V gave up 6 bases and J gave up 4 bases; unmatched junction bases: 13. CDR3 length: 16 amino acids. Germline V CDR1 and CDR2: MNHEY, SMNVEV (reference sequence). The CDR3 DNA reads as TGTGCCAGCAGCGACTACTTGGGGCAGGGGGCCACTGAAGCTTTCTTT. It is translated as CASSDYLGQGATEAFF.

The chain is built from TRBV7-9 and TRBJ2-1, with 12 positions matching TRBD2. The V segment lost 3 bases and the J segment 15 bases; nucleotides outside the gene matches: 9. The length of the CDR3 is 14 residues. Germline-derived CDR1 and CDR2 are SEHNR and FQNEAQ (reference sequence). In DNA form, the CDR3 reads TGTGCCAGCAGCTTCGGCCTAGCGGGAGGGTCGCTGTTCTTC. It is translated as CASSFGLAGGSLFF. Using reference TRBV7-9 and TRBJ2-1 for the parts outside the CDR3, the full variable domain is DTGVSQNPRHKITKRGQNVTFRCDPISEHNRLYWYRQTLGQGPEFLTYFQNEAQLEKSRLLSDRFSAERPKGSFSTLEIQRTEQGDSAMYLCASSFGLAGGSLFFGPGTRLTVL.

V usage is TRBV7-2 and J usage is TRBJ2-1; D is undetermined. The CDR3 is 15 residues long. The V gene lost 5 bases and the J gene lost 0 bases, with 11 bases spanning the gap. The germline V gene has CDR1 SGHTA and CDR2 FQGNSA. The CDR3 DNA reads as TGTGCCAGCAGCCTCGGGTTGAGCTCCTACAATGAGCAGTTCTTC. Residues: CASSLGLSSYNEQFF.

This clone was seen only once. The gene calls are TRBV11-3 and TRBJ2-3; 9 nucleotides align to TRBD2. CDR3 length: 15 residues. The ends lost 5 bases at V and 0 bases at J; junction bases unmatched: 3. Looked up from germline, CDR1 is SGHNT and CDR2 is YENEEA. The CDR3 is CASSPGLASTDTQYF. The CDR3 DNA reads TGTGCCAGCAGCCCCGGACTAGCGAGCACAGATACGCAGTATTTT.

The gene calls are TRBV19 and TRBJ1-3, with D unclear. V lost 4 bases, J lost 0 bases, and 10 bases lay in between. This CDR3 contains 15 residues. The germline gives CDR1 LNHDA, CDR2 SQIVND (reference sequence). The CDR3 nucleotides read TGTGCCAGTAGTACCAACCACGCCTCTGGAAACACCATATATTTT. Protein sequence: CASSTNHASGNTIYF.

This CDR3 is CASSSGETQYF. The CDR3 nucleotides read TGTGCCAGCAGCTCGGGAGAGACCCAGTACTTC. The chain links TRBV11-2 to TRBJ2-5, with D hard to call. Trimming removed 4 bases at V and 4 bases at J, with 4 bases between. Germline CDR1 and CDR2: SGHAT and FQNNGV. CDR3 length: 11 residues.

The gene calls are TRBV10-3 and TRBJ1-2, with TRBD1 matching 8 bases. In germline, CDR1 is ENHRY, CDR2 SYGVKD. The CDR3 is 13 residues long. Trimming cost V 5 bases and J 7 bases; bases outside gene matches: 6. As DNA, the CDR3 is TGTGCCATCAGTTTGGACAGGGCCGGTGGCTACACCTTC. Its protein is CAISLDRAGGYTF.

The J gene is TRBJ1-1, the V gene TRBV4-1, with unresolved D. Between the trimmed V and J ends, which lost 3 bases and 2 bases, there was a span of 4 bases. Germline V CDR1 and CDR2: MGHRA, YSYEKL. The CDR3 runs 12 residues. In nucleotides, the CDR3 is TGCGCCAGCAGCCAGGGTAACACTGAAGCTTTCTTT. It encodes CASSQGNTEAFF.

This clone was found once. The chain combines TRBV11-2 with TRBJ1-4; D not certain. The germline V gene has CDR1 SGHAT and CDR2 FQNNGV. V shed 5 bases and J shed 0 bases, with 10 bases lying between them. The CDR3 is 15 residues long. The CDR3 sequence is CASSRDGTTNEKLFF. CDR3 in DNA: TGTGCCAGCAGCCGAGACGGGACAACTAATGAAAAACTGTTTTTT.

The V gene is TRBV5-4, the J gene TRBJ2-1; 7 nucleotides agree with TRBD2. Losses at the gene ends were 6 bases for V and 6 bases for J; bases not matched to a gene: 15. Germline CDR1 and CDR2: SGHNT and YYREEE (reference sequence). The CDR3 length is 16 residues. CDR3 protein: CASTRSGLGASNEQFF. The DNA for the CDR3 is TGTGCCAGCACCCGCAGTGGACTAGGAGCCTCCAATGAGCAGTTCTTC.

The chain combines TRBV19 with TRBJ1-2; 7 nucleotides match TRBD1. Germline CDR1 and CDR2: LNHDA and SQIVND (reference sequence). There are 13 residues in the CDR3. J was trimmed by 4 bases and V by 5 bases; bases with no gene match: 4. The CDR3 DNA follows: TGTGCCAGTAGTCGGAGACAGGGCTATGGCTACACCTTC. This translates into CASSRRQGYGYTF.

The rearrangement links TRBV7-2 to TRBJ1-2, with D unclear. The CDR3 has 16 amino acids. Trimming took 5 bases from V and 5 from J, leaving 21 bases between them. The germline CDR1 and CDR2 sequences are SGHTA and FQGNSA. Written as DNA, the CDR3 is TGTGCCAGCAGCGACCTGGGCGTAGGATATTCTTATGGCTACACCTTC. This encodes CASSDLGVGYSYGYTF.

To note about this clone: The sample carries other DNA sequences with the same CDR3. The gene calls are TRBV30 and TRBJ2-7; D is undetermined. V was trimmed by 2 bases and J by 1 base, leaving 3 bases between them. The CDR3 totals 11 residues. CDR1 and CDR2 from the germline V gene are GTSNPN and SVGIG (reference sequence). CDR3 in DNA: TGTGCCTGGAGTAGGTCCTACGAGCAGTACTTC. Translating gives CAWSRSYEQYF.